This TCR beta chain was observed in a study of monozygotic twins with inflammatory bowel disease (dated by TCRdb to between 2017 and 2020). Regarding the complete study: In total, around 28 monozygotic twin pairs made up the full study: 19 Danish pairs, all IBD-discordant, plus nine German pairs, of which four were IBD-concordant and five were IBD-discordant. Disease-associated traits were sought mainly through comparisons between IBD patients and their genetically identical healthy co-twins within discordant pairs. Each individual had, on average, about 151 000 unique TCRalpha sequences and 181 000 unique TCRbeta sequences available for analysis.

The library was made by 5' RACE. Preparation of each TCR library used approximately 3,500 ng of total RNA. cDNA was synthesized with SMARTScribe reverse transcriptase in eight separate reactions per sample. During cDNA synthesis, template switching introduced unique molecular identifiers that contained a 6-nucleotide sample barcode. TCRalpha and TCRbeta cDNA was amplified by two nested PCRs of 16 and 9 cycles, with bead purification after each PCR. Before amplification, the cDNA was both treated with uracil DNA-glycosylase and purified with the QIAquick PCR purification kit. In the second PCR, Illumina TruSeq-compatible adapters and sample-specific barcodes were added. Library quality and concentration were assessed using TapeStation and Qubit, and 4.5 to 6.5 ng of each library was pooled. Sequencing of the pooled libraries was done on an Illumina HiSeq2500 single-index Rapid Run using custom sequencing primers and 2 x 100 bp reads. The original methods were these. MiGEC version 1.2.6 was used for UMI-based consensus assembly, which corrected PCR and sequencing errors. MiXCR version 2.1.1 handled V(D)J alignment, clonotype assembly and CDR3 extraction. Gene usage, clonotype sharing and MAIT/NKT TCR abundance were normalised by analysing the top 1000, 10 000 and 20 000 clonotypes per sample. After downsampling to 27 000 UMIs, diversity was calculated as the inverse Simpson index using the vegan R package. Statistical testing used paired Mann-Whitney U tests on the discordant twin pairs and applied Benjamini-Hochberg correction for multiple testing. Reads reprocessed by TCRdb are summarized as one entry per CDR3 protein sequence, and DNA is absent. The V and J calls were determined by TCRdb, not by the authors. The sample table gives roughly 200,000 distinct CDR3 sequences. The ten largest clones add up to around 1.5% of the sample.

CDR3 length: 15 amino acids, cysteine to phenylalanine. Only the protein is on record. The germline V gene specifies SQVTM as CDR1 and ANQGSEA as CDR2. Points the paper makes about the study in general: No single strong signal or clonotype linked to IBD turned up in the results, so the idea that one exists was not supported. Concordant and discordant twins showed no difference in repertoire similarity, possibly because of limited statistical power. TCRbeta repertoire diversity, by inverse Simpson index, was decreased in IBD patients compared with their healthy co-twins. The analysis was unable to tell different T cell subtypes apart. Background noise and inter-individual variability may have been introduced into the repertoires by the differing immunosuppressive treatments among patients. Fewer clonotypes were shared with other individuals by IBD patients than by healthy twins, most markedly in patients showing signs of disease activity.

About this clonotype: Its antigen specificity is not known.

An approximately 2.5 ml peripheral blood sample was drawn into PAXgene tubes per donor and stored at -80°C. Without T cell sorting, total RNA was isolated from whole blood using the PAXgene blood miRNA kit on an automated QIAcube. Deep TCRalpha and TCRbeta repertoire profiling with unique molecular barcoding was performed on peripheral blood of monozygotic twin pairs concordant or discordant for inflammatory bowel disease. For every twin pair, smoking habits were documented, and each individual was categorised as a current, former or never smoker. Recombination joined TRBV29-1 with TRBJ2-3. The receptor was derived from a human donor with ulcerative colitis or Crohn's disease, or a healthy co-twin of an affected twin (not recorded which). The specimen was blood. The CDR3 sequence is CSVGRSLDYTDTQYF.